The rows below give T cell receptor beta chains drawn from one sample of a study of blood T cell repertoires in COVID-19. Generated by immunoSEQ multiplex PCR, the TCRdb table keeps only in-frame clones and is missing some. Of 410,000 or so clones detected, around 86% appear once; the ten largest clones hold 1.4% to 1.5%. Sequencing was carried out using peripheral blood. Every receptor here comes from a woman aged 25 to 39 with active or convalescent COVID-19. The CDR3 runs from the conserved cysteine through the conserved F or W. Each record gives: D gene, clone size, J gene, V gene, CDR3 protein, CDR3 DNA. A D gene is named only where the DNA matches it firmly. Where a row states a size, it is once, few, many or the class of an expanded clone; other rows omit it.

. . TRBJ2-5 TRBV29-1 CSVGRGQRKRQETQYF TGCAGCGTTGGGCGGGGACAGCGAAAACGCCAAGAGACCCAGTACTTC
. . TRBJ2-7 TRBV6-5 CASKPGWGDVYEQYF TGTGCCAGCAAACCAGGCTGGGGGGACGTCTACGAGCAGTACTTC
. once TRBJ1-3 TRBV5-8 CASSFLLTVRDRPGNTIYF TGTGCCAGCAGCTTCCTCCTGACCGTCAGGGATCGACCTGGAAACACCATATATTTT
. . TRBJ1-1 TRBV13 CASSLASRFSMNTEAFF TGTGCCAGCAGCTTAGCCTCCCGATTCTCTATGAACACTGAAGCTTTCTTT
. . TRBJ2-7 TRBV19 CASSIIAGNYEQYF TGTGCCAGTAGTATAATTGCAGGGAACTACGAGCAGTACTTC
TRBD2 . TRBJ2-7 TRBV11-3 CASSLETAGLAATYEQYF TGTGCCAGCAGCTTAGAGACGGCCGGACTAGCGGCCACCTACGAGCAGTACTTC
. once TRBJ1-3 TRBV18 CASSPVPGLSGNTIYF TGTGCCAGCTCACCAGTCCCGGGACTCTCTGGAAACACCATATATTTT
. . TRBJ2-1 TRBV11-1 CASSLAAYNEQFF TGTGCCAGCAGCTTGGCCGCCTACAATGAGCAGTTCTTC
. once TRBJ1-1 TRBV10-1 CASSDQGIYTEAFF TGCGCCAGCAGCGATCAGGGCATCTATACTGAAGCTTTCTTT
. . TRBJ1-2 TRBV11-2 CASSLQGGGYGYTF TGTGCCAGCAGCCTACAGGGTGGTGGCTATGGCTACACCTTC
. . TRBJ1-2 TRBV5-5 CASAAGGNYGYTF TGTGCCAGCGCGGCCGGAGGCAACTATGGCTACACCTTC
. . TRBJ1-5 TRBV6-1 CASSERQAGNQPQHF TGTGCCAGCAGTGAACGACAGGCGGGCAATCAGCCCCAGCATTTT
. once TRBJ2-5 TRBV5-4 CASSLGGGETQYF TGTGCCAGCAGCTTAGGGGGGGGAGAGACCCAGTACTTC
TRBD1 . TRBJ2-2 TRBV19 CASSTRQGNTGELFF TGTGCCAGTAGTACCAGACAGGGGAACACCGGGGAGCTGTTTTTT
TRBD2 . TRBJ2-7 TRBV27 CASSLLAGGSYEQYF TGTGCCAGCAGTTTATTAGCGGGGGGCTCCTACGAGCAGTACTTC
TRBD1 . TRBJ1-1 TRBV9 CASSATGQGYTEAFF TGTGCCAGCAGCGCGACGGGACAGGGTTACACTGAAGCTTTCTTT
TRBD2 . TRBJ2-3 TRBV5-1 CASSLGLAGAEDTQYF TGCGCCAGCAGCTTGGGTTTAGCGGGAGCGGAAGATACGCAGTATTTT
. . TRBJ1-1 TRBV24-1 CATSDDHNMNTEAFF TGTGCCACCAGTGACGATCATAACATGAACACTGAAGCTTTCTTT
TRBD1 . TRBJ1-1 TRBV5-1 CASSLQGAKDTEAFF TGCGCCAGCAGCTTGCAGGGGGCAAAGGACACTGAAGCTTTCTTT
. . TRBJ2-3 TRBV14 CASSPWASGTDTQYF TGTGCCAGCAGCCCTTGGGCTAGCGGCACAGATACGCAGTATTTT
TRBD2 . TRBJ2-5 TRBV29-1 CSSRGEETQYF TGCAGCTCCCGGGGGGAAGAGACCCAGTACTTC
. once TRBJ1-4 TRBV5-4 CASSLTANGNEKLFF TGTGCCAGCAGCTTGACGGCTAACGGGAATGAAAAACTGTTTTTT
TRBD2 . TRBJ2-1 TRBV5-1 CASSPGLWGGYNEQFF TGCGCCAGCAGCCCGGGACTTTGGGGGGGCTACAATGAGCAGTTCTTC
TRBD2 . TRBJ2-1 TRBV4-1 CASKRLAGEGEQFF TGCGCCAGCAAGCGACTAGCGGGAGAGGGTGAGCAGTTCTTC
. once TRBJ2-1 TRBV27 CASSLIGSVFRNEQFF TGTGCCAGCAGTTTAATCGGTAGCGTATTTAGGAATGAGCAGTTCTTC
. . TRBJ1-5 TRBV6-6 CATYIRGSNQPQHF TGTGCCACCTATATCAGGGGTAGCAATCAGCCCCAGCATTTT
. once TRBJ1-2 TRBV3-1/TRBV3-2 CASSQGQPNYGYTF TGTGCCAGCAGCCAAGGACAGCCTAACTATGGCTACACCTTC
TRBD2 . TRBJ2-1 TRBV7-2 CASSSGLAGVEQFF TGTGCCAGCAGTTCGGGACTAGCGGGAGTAGAGCAGTTCTTC
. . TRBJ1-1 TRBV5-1 CASSLDLNTEAFF TGCGCCAGCAGCTTGGATTTAAACACTGAAGCTTTCTTT
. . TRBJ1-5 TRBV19 CASSGQKGAGGPQHF TGTGCCAGTAGTGGGCAGAAGGGAGCGGGGGGGCCCCAGCATTTT
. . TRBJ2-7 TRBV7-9 CASTELRGESSYEQYF TGTGCCAGCACCGAACTCAGAGGCGAAAGCTCCTACGAGCAGTACTTC
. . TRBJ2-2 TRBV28 CASKGDANTGELFF TGTGCCAGCAAAGGGGATGCGAACACCGGGGAGCTGTTTTTT
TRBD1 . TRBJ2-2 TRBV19 CASSIAGGQGAGELFF TGTGCCAGTAGTATAGCTGGGGGACAGGGGGCCGGGGAGCTGTTTTTT
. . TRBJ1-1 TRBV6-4 CASSLYGQRNTEAFF TGTGCCAGCAGCCTTTACGGACAGCGAAACACTGAAGCTTTCTTT
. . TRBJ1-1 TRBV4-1 CASSRTTARIDLNTEAFF TGCGCCAGCAGCAGAACGACAGCGAGAATTGACTTGAACACTGAAGCTTTCTTT
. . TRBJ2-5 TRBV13 CASSLGSRLGETQYF TGTGCCAGCAGCTTAGGCTCCAGACTAGGGGAGACCCAGTACTTC
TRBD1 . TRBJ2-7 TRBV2 CASSETRQGREQYF TGTGCCAGCAGTGAAACCAGACAGGGTCGCGAGCAGTACTTC
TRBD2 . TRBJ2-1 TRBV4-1 CASSQGLAVLNEQFF TGCGCCAGCAGCCAGGGACTAGCGGTTCTCAATGAGCAGTTCTTC
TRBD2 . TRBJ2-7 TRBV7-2 CASSLVGLALGEQYF TGTGCCAGCAGCTTAGTGGGACTAGCCCTAGGAGAGCAGTACTTC
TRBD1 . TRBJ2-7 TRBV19 CASNDPGTGDYEQYF TGTGCCAGTAACGACCCCGGGACAGGAGACTACGAGCAGTACTTC
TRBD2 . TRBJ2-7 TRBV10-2 CASRTTSGLNKQYF TGCGCCAGCAGAACGACTAGCGGGTTAAACAAGCAGTACTTC
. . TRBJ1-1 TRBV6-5 CASSSDGMNTEAFF TGTGCCAGCAGTTCAGACGGGATGAACACTGAAGCTTTCTTT
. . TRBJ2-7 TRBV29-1 CSVVVAQSYEQYF TGCAGCGTTGTTGTAGCGCAGTCCTACGAGCAGTACTTC
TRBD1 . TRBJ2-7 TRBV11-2 CASSFAGGSYEQYF TGTGCCAGCAGCTTTGCAGGGGGCTCCTACGAGCAGTACTTC
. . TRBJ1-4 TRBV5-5 CASSAQPGVGEKLFF TGTGCCAGCAGCGCCCAACCAGGGGTGGGTGAAAAACTGTTTTTT
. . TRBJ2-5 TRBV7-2 CASSLVFEGGRETQYF TGTGCCAGCAGCTTAGTTTTCGAGGGGGGGCGAGAGACCCAGTACTTC
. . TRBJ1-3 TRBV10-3 CAISELGGPSGNTIYF TGTGCCATCAGTGAGCTCGGGGGGCCTTCTGGAAACACCATATATTTT
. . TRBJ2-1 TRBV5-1 CASSLGSNNNEQFF TGCGCCAGCAGCTTGGGCAGTAATAACAATGAGCAGTTCTTC
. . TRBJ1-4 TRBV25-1 CASTTGSHNEKLFF TGTGCCAGCACTACAGGGAGCCATAATGAAAAACTGTTTTTT
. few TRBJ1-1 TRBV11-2 CASSLDQGRAFF TGTGCCAGCAGCTTGGATCAAGGGAGGGCTTTCTTT